Listed below are T cell receptor beta chains from one sample, sequenced in a study of cytomegalovirus exposure and HLA in healthy donors. The table came from immunoSEQ multiplex PCR; TCRdb's copy has only in-frame clones and leaves some out. Recorded for this sample: 150,000 or so clones. The sample comprised PBMCs. These receptors were obtained from a woman between 18 and 29 years old in good health and CMV-seronegative. Each CDR3 is given with its conserved first and last residue. D genes are given only for firm matches.

d_call j_call v_call cdr3_nt cdr3_aa
. TRBJ1-4 TRBV6-5 TGTGCCAGCAGTCGAAGGACAGACTCGGGGGAAAAACTGTTTTTT CASSRRTDSGEKLFF
. TRBJ2-1 TRBV25-1 TGTGCCAGCAGGACAGGCTACAATGAGCAGTTCTTC CASRTGYNEQFF
. TRBJ1-1 TRBV7-3 TGTGCCAGCAGCCCCCAGGGGAACACTGAAGCTTTCTTT CASSPQGNTEAFF
. TRBJ2-7 TRBV6-5 TGTGCCAGCAGTTACTCGATGGACAGCCAAATCTACGAGCAGTACTTC CASSYSMDSQIYEQYF
. TRBJ2-5 TRBV29-1 TGCAGCATCTCGGCGGGGCTGGGGGAGACCCAGTACTTC CSISAGLGETQYF
. TRBJ2-7 TRBV20-1 TGCAGTGCTAGAGAGGAGTACGAGCAGTACTTC CSAREEYEQYF
. TRBJ1-5 TRBV6-1 TGTGCCAGCAGTGGCAGTTCTTATAGCAATCAGCCCCAGCATTTT CASSGSSYSNQPQHF
. TRBJ2-2 TRBV11-3 TGTGCCAGCAGCTTTAGTGATTACGGGGAGCTGTTTTTT CASSFSDYGELFF
. TRBJ2-1 TRBV7-3 TGTGCCAGCAGCTTAACCACCTACAATGAGCAGTTCTTC CASSLTTYNEQFF
TRBD2 TRBJ2-7 TRBV19 TGTGCCAGTAGTATCAAGGGGACTAGCGAAACCTACGAGCAGTACTTC CASSIKGTSETYEQYF
. TRBJ1-2 TRBV5-1 TGCGCCAGCGGGGACAAGGCCATAGGCTACACCTTC CASGDKAIGYTF
. TRBJ2-3 TRBV6-1 TGTGCCAGTAGTCCGTCTAATACGCAGTATTTT CASSPSNTQYF
. TRBJ2-3 TRBV6-1 TGTGCCAGCAGTGATTCGGCGGGAAGCACAGATACGCAGTATTTT CASSDSAGSTDTQYF
. TRBJ2-2 TRBV2 TGTGCCAGCAGGCGGGACTCGAACACCGGGGAGCTGTTTTTT CASRRDSNTGELFF
TRBD1 TRBJ1-2 TRBV25-1 TGTGCCAGCAGAGGGACAGCCCTCTATGGCTACACCTTC CASRGTALYGYTF
. TRBJ2-5 TRBV21-1 TGTGCCAGCAGCAAAGCCAGGGGGCGCCGGGAGCGGGATAGGTATAAGCAGGAGACCCAGTACTTC CASSKARGRRERDRYKQETQYF
. TRBJ1-3 TRBV4-1 TGCGCCAGCAGCCAAGTCGGCTGGGGAGACCGATCTGGAAACACCATATATTTT CASSQVGWGDRSGNTIYF
. TRBJ1-4 TRBV11-2 TGTGCCAGCACGCATGGGGGCAGGAACTATGAAAAACTGTTTTTT CASTHGGRNYEKLFF
. TRBJ1-2 TRBV4-3 TGCGCCAGCAGCCAAGATCTTGGAGGGGGGGTCTATGGCTACACCTTC CASSQDLGGGVYGYTF
TRBD2 TRBJ2-7 TRBV13 TGTGCCAGCAGCTCCCGGACTAGCGGTTACGAGCAGTACTTC CASSSRTSGYEQYF
TRBD1 TRBJ2-6 TRBV5-5 TGTGCCAGCAGTGATCCGGGACAGTCCCTAACAGGGGCCAACGTCCTGACTTTC CASSDPGQSLTGANVLTF
. TRBJ2-7 TRBV25-1 TGTGCCAGCAGTGAAATAGGCGGCTCCTACGAGCAGTACTTC CASSEIGGSYEQYF
TRBD1 TRBJ2-2 TRBV10-3 TGTGCCATCAGTCCCAGTGGGGACAGGGTGGCCGGGGAGCTGTTTTTT CAISPSGDRVAGELFF
TRBD1 TRBJ2-5 TRBV18 TGTGCCAGCTCACCTTGGGACAGAGTACAAGAGACCCAGTACTTC CASSPWDRVQETQYF
TRBD1 TRBJ1-2 TRBV19 TGTGCCAGTAGTTACAGGGGAGTGCCCTATGGCTACACCTTC CASSYRGVPYGYTF
. TRBJ1-2 TRBV5-6 TGTGCCAGCAGCTTGGATTCGGCGACAGTGATTACCTATGGCTACACCTTC CASSLDSATVITYGYTF
TRBD1 TRBJ2-1 TRBV11-3 TGTGCCAGCAGCTTAGATGGTAGGACAGGGTTCCCCTACAATGAGCAGTTCTTC CASSLDGRTGFPYNEQFF
. TRBJ2-1 TRBV7-9 TGTGCCAGCAGCTCAGAGGGCTACAATGAGCAGTTCTTC CASSSEGYNEQFF
TRBD1 TRBJ1-2 TRBV27 TGTGCCAGCAGTTTATCGGTGACAGGGGGCTACACCTTC CASSLSVTGGYTF
. TRBJ2-5 TRBV4-2 TGTGCCAGCAGCCAAGACCTTCAAGAGACCCAGTACTTC CASSQDLQETQYF
. TRBJ2-1 TRBV5-1 TGCGCCAGCAGCTTGGGAGACCTAGGTGAGCAGTTCTTC CASSLGDLGEQFF
. TRBJ2-2 TRBV6-4 TGTGCCAGCAGTGCTCAGGATGCGAACACCGGGGAGCTGTTTTTT CASSAQDANTGELFF
. TRBJ2-2 TRBV5-4 TGTGCCAGCAGCCCAGGACTGGGCAACGGGGAGCTGTTTTTT CASSPGLGNGELFF
. TRBJ1-2 TRBV6-5 TGTGCCAGCAGTTACAGGGAAGGAGGCTATGGCTACACCTTC CASSYREGGYGYTF
. TRBJ1-2 TRBV5-1 TGCGCCAGCAGCTCCCGAACACCAGGACAGAGCTATGGCTACACCTTC CASSSRTPGQSYGYTF